The 18 T cell receptor beta chains presented below share a single source sample, sequenced in a study of blood T cell repertoires in COVID-19. The assay was immunoSEQ multiplex PCR, and TCRdb's table has in-frame clones only and misses some. The sample holds about 180,000 clones, 75% to 90% seen once. The sample was peripheral blood. The receptor source for this set is a human donor with active or convalescent COVID-19. The donor label of this sample is uncertain.

The chain carries TRBV28 and TRBJ2-2; perhaps TRBD1 as D (5 bases). The CDR3 sequence is 16 residues long. Deletions cut 3 bases from V and 2 bases from J, with 13 bases between. In germline, CDR1 is MDHEN, CDR2 SYDVKM. The CDR3 spells CASSFRDSLNTGELFF. The CDR3, as DNA: TGTGCCAGCAGTTTCCGAGACAGCCTTAACACCGGGGAGCTGTTTTTT.

The chain uses TRBV10-3 and TRBJ1-6; possible D gene TRBD1, 5 bases. CDR1 is ENHRY, CDR2 SYGVKD, per germline. This CDR3 is 15 amino acids long. The V end lost 0 bases, the J end lost 8 bases, and 11 bases lay between the germline ends. Here the CDR3 reads CAISESAGEHSPLHF. CDR3 DNA sequence: TGTGCCATCAGTGAGTCGGCGGGGGAACATTCACCCCTCCACTTT.

The chain employs TRBV18 and TRBJ2-4; TRBD1 might be the D (5 bases). In germline, CDR1 is KGHSH, CDR2 LQKENI. There are 16 residues in the CDR3. Trimming removed 0 bases from V and 2 bases from J, with 11 bases in between. CDR3 nucleotide sequence: TGTGCCAGCTCACCACCGAGGACATCTACCAAAAACATTCAGTACTTC. It codes for CASSPPRTSTKNIQYF.

This clone came up once. The CDR3 protein is CATSDVPGLAMGEQFF. For the CDR3, the DNA is TGTGCCACCAGTGATGTACCGGGACTAGCGATGGGTGAGCAGTTCTTC. This rearrangement joins TRBV24-1 to TRBJ2-1; 10 bases agree with TRBD2. The CDR3 is 16 amino acids. J was trimmed by 9 bases and V by 3 bases; bases with no gene match: 10. CDR1 and CDR2 (germline): KGHDR, SFDVKD.

The chain couples TRBV15 to TRBJ2-7; unclear D gene. Deletions cut 0 bases from V and 2 bases from J, with 8 bases between. This CDR3 comprises 14 residues. CDR1 LNHNV and CDR2 YYDKDF come from the germline V gene (reference sequence). CDR3 residues: CATSRDPQTYEQYF. The DNA of the CDR3 is TGTGCCACCAGCAGAGATCCCCAGACCTACGAGCAGTACTTC.

The V gene is TRBV27, the J gene TRBJ2-5; D is unresolved. The CDR3 totals 13 residues. Germline V gene data show CDR1 as MNHEY and CDR2 as SMNVEV (reference sequence). V was cut by 5 bases and J by 1 base, with 8 bases left in between. CDR3 coding DNA: TGTGCCAGCAGTCCGGTGGTCCAAGAGACCCAGTACTTC. It yields the protein CASSPVVQETQYF.

J is TRBJ1-2 and V is TRBV28; TRBD1 agrees at 10 bases. Per the germline V gene, CDR1 is MDHEN and CDR2 is SYDVKM. V was pared by 10 bases and J by 7 bases, with 6 bases of the junction left unmatched. The CDR3 covers 12 residues. CDR3 in amino acids: CATEDRGLGYTF. The CDR3 coding sequence is TGTGCCACTGAAGACAGGGGGCTTGGCTACACCTTC.

The J gene is TRBJ1-2, the V gene TRBV27, with D maybe TRBD1 (5 bases). Germline CDR1 is MNHEY and CDR2 is SMNVEV (reference sequence). The V gene lost 3 bases and the J gene lost 4 bases, with 9 bases spanning the gap. The CDR3 is made up of 13 amino acids. CDR3 sequence: CASSFKRGYGYTF. The CDR3 DNA follows: TGTGCCAGCAGTTTTAAAAGGGGCTATGGCTACACCTTC.

In DNA, the CDR3 is TGTGCCAGCAGTTCGGAGCAGATTAATGAAAAACTGTTTTTT. It encodes CASSSEQINEKLFF. The chain has TRBV28 and TRBJ1-4; D is unclear. The germline V and J ends were trimmed by 4 bases and 4 bases, with 10 bases remaining between them. The CDR3 sequence is 14 residues long. Germline V gives CDR1 MDHEN, CDR2 SYDVKM.

The gene calls are TRBV5-6 and TRBJ2-7; 11 nucleotides agree with TRBD2. V lost 5 bases to trimming and J lost 1 base; unmatched junction nucleotides: 5. Per germline, CDR1 SGHDT and CDR2 YYEEEE. The CDR3 totals 15 residues. Here the CDR3 DNA reads TGTGCCAGCAGTGTCGGACTAGCGGGTTCCTACGAGCAGTACTTC. Its protein is CASSVGLAGSYEQYF.

The CDR3 sequence is CASSLQGAPLHF. DNA for the CDR3: TGTGCCAGCAGTTTACAGGGTGCACCCCTCCACTTT. The rearrangement links TRBV12-3 or TRBV12-4 to TRBJ1-6; D is possibly TRBD1 (5 bases). This CDR3 is 12 amino acids long. The germline V and J ends were trimmed by 2 bases and 11 bases, with 7 bases remaining between them.

The chain joins TRBV5-1 to TRBJ1-6; D is perhaps TRBD1 (6 bases). CDR3 size: 15 residues. Germline V CDR1 and CDR2: SGHRS, YFSETQ. V lost 7 bases, J lost 7 bases, and 18 bases lay in between. CDR3 sequence (DNA): TGCGCCAGCCGGTCCACCGGGACAACGAATTCACCCCTCCACTTT. Its protein product is CASRSTGTTNSPLHF.

This chain uses TRBV5-1 with TRBJ1-4; D call uncertain. V gave up 1 base and J gave up 2 bases, with 6 bases separating them. CDR1 SGHRS and CDR2 YFSETQ come from the germline V gene. This CDR3 is 14 amino acids long. For the CDR3, the DNA is TGCGCCAGCAGCTTGTTATCGACTAATGAAAAACTGTTTTTT. Amino acids: CASSLLSTNEKLFF.

The gene calls are TRBV5-1 and TRBJ2-5, with 12 nucleotides matching TRBD1. Germline loops: CDR1 SGHRS, CDR2 YFSETQ. The CDR3 runs to 16 residues. V lost 6 bases and J lost 4; bases outside the gene matches: 10. The CDR3 nucleotides read TGCGCCAGCATACGAACCGGGACAGGGGGCAGAGAGACCCAGTACTTC. Translation: CASIRTGTGGRETQYF.

This clone was recorded once. The V gene is TRBV5-1, the J gene TRBJ2-1; 9 bases are a match to TRBD2. Germline V CDR1 and CDR2: SGHRS, YFSETQ. The CDR3 is made up of 18 amino acids. Germline trimming cut 4 bases from V and 0 bases from J; bases unmatched to any gene: 11. This chain's CDR3 is CASSGAGGLVSSYNEQFF. The CDR3 nucleotides read TGCGCCAGCAGCGGAGCGGGAGGTCTAGTAAGCTCCTACAATGAGCAGTTCTTC.

The chain joins TRBV19 to TRBJ2-2; 13 bases match TRBD2. The CDR3 spans 18 residues. The ends lost 4 bases at V and 2 bases at J; junction bases unmatched: 7. In germline, CDR1 is LNHDA, CDR2 SQIVND (reference sequence). The CDR3 reads CASSTGTSGVLNTGELFF. Here the CDR3 DNA reads TGTGCCAGTAGTACCGGGACTAGCGGGGTTCTAAACACCGGGGAGCTGTTTTTT.

This chain connects TRBV7-9 to TRBJ2-3; weak D call: TRBD1 (5 bases). Deletions cut 5 bases from V and 0 bases from J, with 18 bases between. Germline V gene sequence: CDR1 SEHNR, CDR2 FQNEAQ (reference sequence). The CDR3 runs 17 residues. In DNA form, the CDR3 reads TGTGCCAGCAGCGGGGATCTAGGGGCGGTAAGCACAGATACGCAGTATTTT. Translation gives CASSGDLGAVSTDTQYF.

The chain couples TRBV27 to TRBJ1-5, with 10 bases fitting TRBD1. The CDR3 totals 15 residues. Per germline, CDR1 MNHEY and CDR2 SMNVEV (reference sequence). The J segment lost 6 bases and the V segment lost 1 base, leaving 3 bases of the junction unmatched. CDR3: CASSLFGTGVQPQHF. DNA for the CDR3: TGTGCCAGCAGTTTATTCGGGACAGGGGTTCAGCCCCAGCATTTT.